The next 32 T cell receptor beta chains were all read from a single sample in a study of patients and donors after allogeneic stem cell transplantation. TCRdb independently ran MiXCR on the RT-PCR reads; one entry per CDR3 protein. The data show about 960,000 distinct CDR3 sequences, with about a sixth seen just once and 6% held by the top ten. Sequenced sample: blood, either unsorted or a sorted T cell fraction (not recorded which). These receptors were taken from a human donor who was either an allogeneic HSCT recipient or a stem cell or donor lymphocyte infusion donor (not recorded which). It is not recorded whose cells these are; they may come from a transplant donor.

V is TRBV7-2 and J is TRBJ1-5; D might be TRBD1 (6 bases). The CDR3 covers 15 residues. V was cut by 5 bases and J by 2 bases, with 13 bases left in between. Germline V gene data show CDR1 as SGHTA and CDR2 as FQGNSA. This chain's CDR3 is CASSTWAGGNQPQHF. CDR3 sequence (DNA): TGTGCCAGCAGCACTTGGGCAGGGGGCAATCAGCCCCAGCATTTT.

This clonotype has at least ten counts. The V call is TRBV29-1, the J call TRBJ2-1; TRBD2 matches 9 bases. The V gene's germline CDR1 is SQVTM and CDR2 ANQGSEA. J lost 9 bases, V lost 1 base, and 7 bases had no gene match. This CDR3 contains 14 residues. DNA of the CDR3: TGCAGCGTTGAAGTCAGGACTAGCGTGGGTGAGCAGTTCTTC. This codes for CSVEVRTSVGEQFF.

This clonotype appeared a few times. The chain recombines TRBV6-2 or TRBV6-3 with TRBJ1-6; TRBD1 is a possible D gene (5 bases). V lost 2 bases, J lost 4 bases, and 24 bases lay in between. The CDR3 extends over 20 amino acids. Germline V gene data show CDR1 as MNHEY and CDR2 as SVGEGT. The CDR3 sequence is CASSYPSGQGREIYNSPLHF. The CDR3, as DNA: TGTGCCAGCAGTTACCCGTCGGGGCAGGGCCGGGAGATATATAATTCACCCCTCCACTTT.

This clonotype was detected a few times. The CDR3 nucleotides are TGCAGTGCTAGAGGGATCAGGGGGCGCCCGGACAATGAGCAGTTCTTC. It encodes CSARGIRGRPDNEQFF. This chain joins TRBV20-1 and TRBJ2-1; 8 nucleotides agree with TRBD1. This CDR3 has 16 amino acids. Germline V lookup: CDR1 DFQATT, CDR2 SNEGSKA (reference sequence). V gave up 1 base and J gave up 5 bases; unmatched junction bases: 10.

The chain has TRBV27 and TRBJ1-3, with TRBD1 matching 7 bases. J was trimmed by 2 bases and V by 0 bases; bases with no gene match: 1. This CDR3 is built from 15 residues. Germline V gene lookup returns CDR1 MNHEY and CDR2 SMNVEV (reference sequence). DNA of the CDR3: TGTGCCAGCAGTTTATCCGGGACAGCTGGAAACACCATATATTTT. It yields the protein CASSLSGTAGNTIYF.

This clonotype was counted between two and nine times. The genes are TRBV7-3 and TRBJ2-7; the D is unclear. The CDR3 spans 13 residues. Deletions cut 4 bases from V and 9 bases from J, with 16 bases between. Germline loops: CDR1 SGHTA, CDR2 FQGTGA. CDR3 in DNA: TGTGCCAGCAGCTCCCAAAGATATTCCTTGCAGTACTTC. This gives the protein CASSSQRYSLQYF.

This clonotype was seen a few times. This sequence joins TRBV7-7 and TRBJ2-7; a possible D gene is TRBD1 (6 bases). The CDR3 extends over 13 amino acids. The V end lost 4 bases, the J end lost 5 bases, and 12 bases lay between the germline ends. The germline V gene encodes CDR1 SSHAT and CDR2 FNYEAQ (reference sequence). The DNA for the CDR3 is TGTGCCAGCAGCTCCCAAACAGGGAACGAGCAGTACTTC. As protein: CASSSQTGNEQYF. Supplemented by reference TRBV7-7 and TRBJ2-7, the full variable domain reads GAGVSQSPRYKVTKRGQDVTLRCDPISSHATLYWYQQALGQGPEFLTYFNYEAQPDKSGLPSDRFSAERPEGSISTLTIQRTEQRDSAMYRCASSSQTGNEQYFGPGTRLTVT.

This clonotype was seen many times. The chain joins TRBV6-1 to TRBJ1-1; tentatively, D is TRBD1 (5 bases). Trimming removed 5 bases from V and 1 base from J, with 14 bases in between. Germline CDR1 MNHNS, CDR2 SASEGT. The CDR3 is 15 amino acids. CDR3 bases: TGTGCCAGCAGTACTAAGGGACTACAGAACACTGAAGCTTTCTTT. Translating it yields CASSTKGLQNTEAFF.

The chain joins TRBV19 to TRBJ2-1; TRBD2 is a possible D gene (5 bases). This CDR3 contains 15 residues. Germline V gene sequence: CDR1 LNHDA, CDR2 SQIVND (reference sequence). V lost 3 bases and J 3 bases, leaving 12 bases between the germline ends. Written as DNA, the CDR3 is TGTGCCAGTAGTATTACGGGGAGTTTCTACAATGAGCAGTTCTTC. Its translation is CASSITGSFYNEQFF.

The chain employs TRBV25-1 and TRBJ1-2; 8 nucleotides agree with TRBD1. Germline V gives CDR1 MGHDK, CDR2 SYGVNS. The V gene end was trimmed by 5 bases and the J gene end by 5 bases; junction bases not matched to a gene: 19. This CDR3 comprises 18 residues. The CDR3 DNA reads as TGTGCCAGCAGTAAAAGGAAAGCGAGCGGGACAGGACCATATGGCTACACCTTC. Translation: CASSKRKASGTGPYGYTF.

This clonotype was observed a handful of times. The chain is built from TRBV4-3 and TRBJ2-1; TRBD1 is a possible D gene (5 bases). Trimming cost V 1 base and J 9 bases, with 16 bases left between them. The CDR3 has 15 residues. From germline, CDR1 is LGHNA and CDR2 YSLEER. The CDR3 is CASSQGPPGSGEQFF. CDR3 bases: TGCGCCAGCAGCCAAGGACCCCCAGGGTCGGGTGAGCAGTTCTTC.

There are a few counts of this clonotype. The genes are TRBV4-1 and TRBJ2-1, with D possibly being TRBD2 (7 bases). The V end lost 1 base, the J end lost 10 bases, and 23 bases lay between the germline ends. CDR1 and CDR2 (germline): MGHRA, YSYEKL. The CDR3 totals 17 residues. The CDR3 spells CASSQVVAGAFVWEQFF. The CDR3 DNA reads TGCGCCAGCAGCCAAGTCGTCGCGGGGGCCTTTGTCTGGGAGCAGTTCTTC.

This clonotype occurred a few times. This chain connects TRBV3-1 to TRBJ1-3; D is perhaps TRBD1 (6 bases). CDR1 is LGHDT and CDR2 is YNNKEL in the germline V gene (reference sequence). Trimming removed 7 bases from V and 4 bases from J, with 20 bases in between. The CDR3 runs to 16 residues. CDR3 sequence (DNA): TGTGCCAGCACCCTAGATTTGACAGGCCGCGGAAACACCATATATTTT. Translation: CASTLDLTGRGNTIYF.

The chain links TRBV7-8 to TRBJ1-1; no clear D gene. Germline values: CDR1 SGHVS, CDR2 FQNEAQ. Trimming cost V 1 base and J 7 bases, with 22 bases left between them. CDR3 length: 17 amino acids. In nucleotides, the CDR3 is TGTGCCAGCAGCTTAGAACAGCCACGGATAGTCCTCGGTGAAGCTTTCTTT. Its protein is CASSLEQPRIVLGEAFF. Complete variable domain (other parts from reference TRBV7-8 and TRBJ1-1): GAGVSQSPRYKVAKRGQDVALRCDPISGHVSLFWYQQALGQGPEFLTYFQNEAQLDKSGLPSDRFFAERPEGSVSTLKIQRTQQEDSAVYLCASSLEQPRIVLGEAFFGQGTRLTVV.

This clonotype was observed a handful of times. The chain is built from TRBV7-9 and TRBJ2-1, with D perhaps TRBD1 (5 bases). The germline V and J ends were trimmed by 4 bases and 5 bases, with 15 bases remaining between them. This CDR3 has 15 amino acids. CDR1 is SEHNR and CDR2 is FQNEAQ in the germline V gene (reference sequence). CDR3 sequence (DNA): TGTGCCAGCAGCTCGGACACCCACTTCGACAATGAGCAGTTCTTC. Translation gives CASSSDTHFDNEQFF.

The genes are TRBV6-2 or TRBV6-3 and TRBJ2-7; 7 positions match TRBD2. Trimming took 10 bases from V and 6 from J; bases not matched to a gene: 9. This CDR3 comprises 12 residues. In germline, CDR1 is MNHEY, CDR2 SVGEGT. The CDR3 sequence is CATDPGGGEQYF. The CDR3 nucleotides read TGTGCCACCGACCCGGGCGGGGGCGAGCAGTACTTC.

The chain couples TRBV20-1 to TRBJ2-5; 10 nucleotides line up with TRBD1. The CDR3 contains 12 residues. The germline gives CDR1 DFQATT, CDR2 SNEGSKA (reference sequence). The CDR3 region has the DNA TGCATGATGACAGGGGGCGCTGAGACCCAGTACTTC. Its protein product is CMMTGGAETQYF.

This chain connects TRBV9 to TRBJ2-3, with TRBD2 identical over 9 bases. Trimming removed 3 bases from V and 2 bases from J; junction bases left unmatched: 7. The CDR3 loop spans 16 amino acids. CDR1 and CDR2 from the germline V gene are SGDLS and YYNGEE. DNA for the CDR3: TGTGCCAGCAGCGAGATTAGCGGGGGACTCACAGATACGCAGTATTTT. The encoded protein is CASSEISGGLTDTQYF.

This clonotype occurred once. The chain recombines TRBV29-1 with TRBJ2-7; 8 bases agree with TRBD1. Germline loops: CDR1 SQVTM, CDR2 ANQGSEA. V was clipped by 4 bases and J by 7 bases; unmatched bases: 9. The CDR3 length is 13 residues. The CDR3 is CSVVGQGAGEQYF. The DNA for the CDR3 is TGCAGCGTTGTGGGGCAGGGGGCAGGAGAGCAGTACTTC.

This chain links TRBV4-2 with TRBJ2-7; 8 bases are shared with TRBD1. The J segment lost 3 bases and the V segment lost 0 bases, leaving 4 bases of the junction unmatched. The CDR3 contains 15 residues. The germline V gene has CDR1 LGHNA and CDR2 YNFKEQ. CDR3 protein: CASSQDQGAVYEQYF. CDR3 nucleotides: TGTGCCAGCAGCCAAGACCAGGGGGCCGTCTACGAGCAGTACTTC.

DNA for the CDR3: TGTGCCAGCTCACCAAACACGGCAGTAAACACCGGGGAGCTGTTTTTT. This codes for CASSPNTAVNTGELFF. This chain links TRBV18 with TRBJ2-2; D remains unclear. The V and J ends lost 2 bases and 2 bases respectively, with 12 bases between them. The CDR3 consists of 16 residues. Germline CDR1 KGHSH, CDR2 LQKENI. Combining the CDR3 with reference TRBV18 and TRBJ2-2 gives the whole variable domain NAGVMQNPRHLVRRRGQEARLRCSPMKGHSHVYWYRQLPEEGLKFMVYLQKENIIDESGMPKERFSAEFPKEGPSILRIQQVVRGDSAAYFCASSPNTAVNTGELFFGEGSRLTVL.

The rearrangement links TRBV11-3 to TRBJ2-1; a possible D gene is TRBD1 (5 bases). CDR3 length: 14 residues. From germline, CDR1 is SGHNT and CDR2 YENEEA. The V gene lost 1 base and the J gene lost 5 bases, with 9 bases spanning the gap. The CDR3, as DNA: TGTGCCAGCAGCTTAGGCCGACAGAACAATGAGCAGTTCTTC. Amino acid sequence: CASSLGRQNNEQFF.

This rearrangement joins TRBV14 to TRBJ2-7; 7 nucleotides align to TRBD2. The length of the CDR3 is 16 residues. The V and J ends lost 1 base and 0 bases, in that order; junction bases with no gene match: 6. Germline V gives CDR1 SGHDN, CDR2 FVKESK. The CDR3 sequence is CASSQGRLAASYEQYF. Written as DNA, the CDR3 is TGTGCCAGCAGCCAAGGAAGGCTAGCGGCCTCCTACGAGCAGTACTTC.

This clonotype was recorded at least ten times. The V call is TRBV4-2, the J call TRBJ1-1, with D perhaps TRBD1 (6 bases). The CDR3 runs to 16 residues. Germline V gives CDR1 LGHNA, CDR2 YNFKEQ. V shed 0 bases and J shed 2 bases, with 13 bases lying between them. CDR3 in amino acids: CASSQDNPGDNTEAFF. The CDR3 nucleotides are TGTGCCAGCAGCCAAGACAATCCAGGGGATAACACTGAAGCTTTCTTT.

This clonotype was found a few times. The rearrangement joins TRBV24-1 to TRBJ1-5, with 7 bases fitting TRBD1. V was clipped by 0 bases and J by 5 bases; unmatched bases: 3. This CDR3 spans 15 amino acids. Germline CDR1 KGHDR, CDR2 SFDVKD. CDR3 DNA sequence: TGTGCCACCAGTGATTTGGGAGGGGGCTATCAGCCCCAGCATTTT. Protein: CATSDLGGGYQPQHF.

The rearrangement uses TRBV30 and TRBJ2-7; TRBD2 aligns across 9 bases. The CDR3 runs to 12 residues. The junction had 5 bases not matched to a gene; V was cut back by 6 bases and J by 5 bases. Germline loops: CDR1 GTSNPN, CDR2 SVGIG (reference sequence). CDR3 protein: CACSGGGDEQYF. The CDR3 DNA reads as TGTGCCTGTAGCGGGGGAGGCGACGAGCAGTACTTC.

The table lists this clonotype with a few counts. This rearrangement joins TRBV6-2 or TRBV6-3 to TRBJ2-5; D may correspond to TRBD1 or TRBD2 (5 bases each). The CDR3 runs to 15 residues. V dropped 5 bases and J dropped 0 bases, with 13 bases sitting between them. Germline V CDR1 and CDR2: MNHEY, SVGEGT. The CDR3 loop reads CASSLRGRYQETQYF. CDR3 DNA: TGTGCCAGCAGTCTGAGGGGTCGGTACCAAGAGACCCAGTACTTC.

Ten or more counts support this clonotype. This sequence joins TRBV27 and TRBJ2-1, with D uncertain. Trimming shortened V by 5 bases and J by 5 bases, and 7 bases separated the two germline ends. Germline assignment: CDR1 MNHEY and CDR2 SMNVEV (reference sequence). This CDR3 comprises 12 residues. The CDR3, as DNA: TGTGCCAGCAGTGGCCCGGACAATGAGCAGTTCTTC. It is translated as CASSGPDNEQFF.

This clonotype was detected a few times. The chain uses TRBV12-3 or TRBV12-4 and TRBJ1-1; D call uncertain. V was trimmed by 3 bases and J by 1 base, leaving 9 bases between them. The CDR3 length is 14 residues. The CDR3 region has the DNA TGTGCCAGCAGTTTCCAGACAACGAACACTGAAGCTTTCTTT. It yields the protein CASSFQTTNTEAFF.

The chain joins TRBV6-5 to TRBJ1-2; D gene uncertain. This CDR3 has 10 amino acids. Trimming shortened V by 5 bases and J by 7 bases, and 5 bases separated the two germline ends. Germline V lookup: CDR1 MNHEY, CDR2 SVGAGI. The CDR3 loop reads CASSPLGYTF. CDR3 DNA: TGTGCCAGCAGTCCGCTTGGCTACACCTTC.

This sequence joins TRBV6-1 and TRBJ1-2, with D perhaps TRBD1 (5 bases). Germline CDR1 is MNHNS and CDR2 is SASEGT. With 6 bases removed from V and 5 bases from J, the gap between germline ends came to 10 bases. The length of the CDR3 is 12 residues. The CDR3 region is CASRGRVYGYTF. The CDR3, as DNA: TGTGCCAGCAGAGGCAGGGTGTATGGCTACACCTTC.

The chain employs TRBV6-1 and TRBJ1-2; 7 bases fit TRBD1. V shed 4 bases, J shed 3 bases, and the junction held 8 bases outside the gene matches. The CDR3 extends over 15 amino acids. Germline values: CDR1 MNHNS, CDR2 SASEGT. This CDR3 is CASSGNTGDYYGYTF. CDR3 DNA sequence: TGTGCCAGCAGTGGAAATACAGGGGACTACTATGGCTACACCTTC.